Listed below are T cell receptor beta chains from one sample, sequenced in a study of T cells expressing NK-cell markers. TCRdb re-called the 5' RACE reads and gives one entry per CDR3 protein, without DNA. Its table records roughly 180,000 distinct CDR3 sequences. The sequenced material came from blood T cells: a sorted CD56 or NKG2C T cell subset, CD4+ or CD8+ T cells, or bulk PBMC T cells (not recorded which). The receptors come from a woman aged 18-69 years in good health. Each CDR3 is given with its conserved first and last residue. Fields, in order: V gene, J gene, CDR3 protein.

TRBV14	TRBJ2-1	CASSPITLGVNNEQFF
TRBV6-6	TRBJ1-2	CAISTGLYGYTF
TRBV7-3	TRBJ1-1	CASSLTQVTEAFF
TRBV5-1	TRBJ1-1	CASSTGQPGGTEAFF
TRBV18	TRBJ2-3	CASSPPGTSGSTDTQYF
TRBV21-1	TRBJ2-5	CASSKGGPGGRKQETQYF
TRBV6-5	TRBJ2-5	CASSYSSYRDQETQYF
TRBV12-3/TRBV12-4	TRBJ2-7	CASIPTRDPDYEQYF
TRBV7-2	TRBJ2-1	CASSFQVTMGNEQFF
TRBV2	TRBJ2-1	CASNGRDTSYNEQFF
TRBV2	TRBJ2-4	CASSEAGWVKNIQYF
TRBV20-1	TRBJ1-2	CSAGQGYGYTF
TRBV7-3	TRBJ1-2	CASSPTGGAYYGYTF
TRBV7-2	TRBJ1-2	CASSPGTAWGSGYTF
TRBV5-1	TRBJ1-3	CASSDPQGRGNTIYF
TRBV5-1	TRBJ2-7	CASSLGTSGRYRSYEQYF
TRBV12-3/TRBV12-4	TRBJ2-7	CASSERGRTRKAGRFYEQYF
TRBV20-1	TRBJ2-4	CSASRIGGGPLSGNIQYF
TRBV20-1	TRBJ1-2	CSALTGSYGYTF
TRBV30	TRBJ2-3	CAWSNWRGTDTQYF
TRBV28	TRBJ2-7	CASSSTVEEQYF
TRBV6-1	TRBJ1-1	CASSPTSNTEAFF
TRBV7-9	TRBJ2-7	CASSPSVGGAYEQYF
TRBV9	TRBJ2-1	CASSATTSGGAIEQFF
TRBV18	TRBJ2-4	CASSPRGLAGKNIQYF
TRBV7-6	TRBJ1-2	CASSARDGDYGYTF
TRBV7-2	TRBJ1-2	CASSFTGGVNYGYTF
TRBV12-3/TRBV12-4	TRBJ2-5	CASSLQFRTGVSETQYF
TRBV7-9	TRBJ1-5	CASSLDAAYNQPQHF
TRBV20-1	TRBJ2-2	CSASQGAGSGTGELFF
TRBV3-1	TRBJ2-1	CASSQRPEGRTSGNNNEQFF
TRBV11-1	TRBJ2-1	CASSSRLAGGPPNNEQFF
TRBV29-1	TRBJ2-7	CSVEPPPGQDYEQYF
TRBV3-1	TRBJ2-7	CASSPWVRGRSYEQYF
TRBV2	TRBJ1-5	CASSMDFDQPQHF
TRBV29-1	TRBJ2-7	CSVGDRPSGYEQYF
TRBV12-3/TRBV12-4	TRBJ2-2	CANGGLAGDHGELFF
TRBV4-1	TRBJ2-3	CASSPLGQGSRTDTQYF
TRBV11-3	TRBJ2-1	CASSLDRMTYNEQFF
TRBV5-8	TRBJ2-1	CASSLGGGVSYNEQFF
TRBV3-1	TRBJ2-2	CASRNLRVPNTGELFF
TRBV3-1	TRBJ1-4	CASSQVLATNEKLFF
TRBV20-1	TRBJ2-1	CSATGLAGLNEQFF
TRBV20-1	TRBJ1-5	CSATQLRDRDHQPQHF
TRBV28	TRBJ2-7	CASSMLKQVRNEQYF
TRBV5-1	TRBJ1-2	CASRPTTDYGYTF
TRBV7-3	TRBJ1-5	CASSLGQVASNQPQHF
TRBV2	TRBJ2-5	CASSEPPTQYF